A single sample is the source of the 32 T cell receptor beta chains below, sequenced in a study of OX40 agonist ivuxolimab in advanced cancers. Only in-frame clones appear in the TCRdb table, and some are missing; sequencing was by immunoSEQ multiplex PCR. The table shows roughly 100,000 clones, with 90% occurring only once. Sequencing used CD4+ or CD8+ T cells sorted from blood, obtained in a trial of the OX40 agonist ivuxolimab. Receptors were obtained from an adult with an advanced solid tumor such as melanoma, head and neck, liver or kidney cancer.

The J gene is TRBJ2-1, the V gene TRBV6-4; D is possibly TRBD2 (6 bases). V was shortened by 6 bases and J by 4 bases, with 13 bases between the two germline ends. Germline CDR1 reads MRHNA; CDR2 reads SNTAGT. This CDR3 has 14 amino acids. This CDR3 is CASRTGREYNEQFF. CDR3 DNA sequence: TGTGCCAGCAGAACGGGTCGGGAGTACAATGAGCAGTTCTTC.

The chain combines TRBV9 with TRBJ1-1; TRBD1 might be the D (6 bases). The CDR3 spans 14 residues. Per germline, CDR1 SGDLS and CDR2 YYNGEE. Trimming took 3 bases from V and 0 from J, leaving 9 bases between them. CDR3 sequence (DNA): TGTGCCAGCAGCGGAGGACAGATGAACACTGAAGCTTTCTTT. Translation gives CASSGGQMNTEAFF.

V usage is TRBV9 and J usage is TRBJ1-2; 9 nucleotides align to TRBD1. The germline CDR1 and CDR2 sequences are SGDLS and YYNGEE. CDR3 length equals 15 residues. V lost 1 base to trimming and J lost 7 bases; unmatched junction nucleotides: 8. This CDR3 is CASSVTGTGTGGYTF. The CDR3 nucleotides are TGTGCCAGCAGCGTAACGGGGACAGGGACCGGTGGCTACACCTTC.

The rearrangement joins TRBV29-1 to TRBJ1-2; no clear D. The germline V and J ends were trimmed by 7 bases and 2 bases, with 14 bases remaining between them. Germline CDR1 is SQVTM and CDR2 is ANQGSEA. The CDR3 consists of 13 residues. CDR3 amino acids: CSALTTLNYGYTF. In DNA, the CDR3 is TGCAGCGCCCTCACTACACTAAACTATGGCTACACCTTC. Drawing the rest from reference TRBV29-1 and TRBJ1-2, the complete variable domain is SAVISQKPSRDICQRGTSLTIQCQVDSQVTMMFWYRQQPGQSLTLIATANQGSEATYESGFVIDKFPISRPNLTFSTLTVSNMSPEDSSIYLCSALTTLNYGYTFGSGTRLTVV.

This sequence joins TRBV6-5 and TRBJ1-2; no clear D. This CDR3 comprises 12 residues. Germline lookup yields CDR1 MNHEY and CDR2 SVGAGI. Trimming stripped 7 bases from V and 4 bases from J, with 10 bases between. The CDR3, as DNA: TGTGCCAGCACCGAGCGGGGCTATGGCTACACCTTC. Translated, it gives CASTERGYGYTF.

V and J are TRBV30 and TRBJ2-5, with 8 bases matching TRBD1. Germline trimming cut 6 bases from V and 7 bases from J; bases unmatched to any gene: 7. This CDR3 contains 12 residues. CDR1 and CDR2 from the germline V gene are GTSNPN and SVGIG (reference sequence). CDR3 sequence reads: CACSQGAGTQYF. The CDR3 nucleotides are TGTGCCTGTTCCCAGGGGGCGGGGACCCAGTACTTC.

The V call is TRBV6-1, the J call TRBJ1-4; D gene ambiguous. The CDR3 runs to 12 residues. V was clipped by 5 bases and J by 8 bases, with 9 bases between them. Germline assignment: CDR1 MNHNS and CDR2 SASEGT. The CDR3 here is CASSSTREKLFF. The CDR3 region has the DNA TGTGCCAGCAGTTCTACGAGGGAAAAACTGTTTTTT.

This CDR3 reads CASSIGNGNQPQHF. CDR3 nucleotide sequence: TGTGCCAGTAGTATAGGGAACGGGAATCAGCCCCAGCATTTT. This rearrangement joins TRBV19 to TRBJ1-5, with D hard to call. CDR1 LNHDA and CDR2 SQIVND come from the germline V gene (reference sequence). The CDR3 is 14 amino acids. Trimming left V 1 base short and J 4 bases short, with 8 bases between. Looking up the rest from reference TRBV19 and TRBJ1-5 gives the full variable domain: DGGITQSPKYLFRKEGQNVTLSCEQNLNHDAMYWYRQDPGQGLRLIYYSQIVNDFQKGDIAEGYSVSREKKESFPLTVTSAQKNPTAFYLCASSIGNGNQPQHFGDGTRLSIL.

The rearrangement uses TRBV30 and TRBJ1-2; TRBD1 is a possible D gene (5 bases). CDR1 GTSNPN and CDR2 SVGIG come from the germline V gene (reference sequence). Trimming removed 1 base from V and 7 bases from J, with 13 bases in between. The CDR3 totals 13 residues. The CDR3 loop is CAWSASLGTGYTF. The CDR3, as DNA: TGTGCCTGGAGTGCGAGTTTGGGGACTGGCTACACCTTC.

In this sample, this clone turned up once. The chain is built from TRBV5-1 and TRBJ2-3; 9 bases map to TRBD2. V was pared by 0 bases and J by 5 bases, with 7 bases of the junction left unmatched. The CDR3 extends over 16 amino acids. Germline-derived CDR1 and CDR2 are SGHRS and YFSETQ. The CDR3 region has the DNA TGCGCCAGCAGCTTGGTTTTAGCGGGGGAAGGAGATACGCAGTATTTT. This codes for CASSLVLAGEGDTQYF.

The V call is TRBV5-4, the J call TRBJ1-2, with no clear D. The CDR3 runs 13 residues. CDR1 is SGHNT and CDR2 is YYREEE in the germline V gene (reference sequence). Deletions cut 0 bases from V and 14 bases from J, with 17 bases between. The CDR3 DNA reads TGTGCCAGCAGCTTGGCCAAGGAGGTTGAACCTACCTTC. Amino acid sequence: CASSLAKEVEPTF.

The chain combines TRBV5-1 with TRBJ2-3; D is unresolved. Germline assignment: CDR1 SGHRS and CDR2 YFSETQ. Trimming cost V 6 bases and J 5 bases, with 10 bases left between them. The CDR3 is 12 amino acids. The CDR3 coding sequence is TGCGCCAGCAACGATGGCCGAGATACGCAGTATTTT. Amino acid sequence: CASNDGRDTQYF.

This clone was seen just once. The chain couples TRBV5-1 to TRBJ2-3; 8 bases map to TRBD2. The ends lost 0 bases at V and 0 bases at J; junction bases unmatched: 3. The CDR3 sequence is 16 residues long. Germline-derived CDR1 and CDR2 are SGHRS and YFSETQ. In nucleotides, the CDR3 is TGCGCCAGCAGCTTGGCCCCTAGCGGGAGCACAGATACGCAGTATTTT. Its protein product is CASSLAPSGSTDTQYF. Variable domain in full (rest from reference TRBV5-1 and TRBJ2-3): KAGVTQTPRYLIKTRGQQVTLSCSPISGHRSVSWYQQTPGQGLQFLFEYFSETQRNKGNFPGRFSGRQFSNSRSEMNVSTLELGDSALYLCASSLAPSGSTDTQYFGPGTRLTVL.

This chain joins TRBV28 and TRBJ1-1; maybe TRBD1 (5 bases). The V and J ends lost 6 bases and 4 bases respectively, with 12 bases between them. Germline V gene lookup returns CDR1 MDHEN and CDR2 SYDVKM. The length of the CDR3 is 13 residues. The CDR3 DNA is TGTGCCAGCAGGGGGCGGATAGGCACTGAAGCTTTCTTT. Translation: CASRGRIGTEAFF.

This clone was observed once. V and J are TRBV30 and TRBJ2-5; D is unclear. In germline, CDR1 is GTSNPN, CDR2 SVGIG (reference sequence). Trimming pared 5 bases from V and 5 bases from J, leaving 12 bases between. This CDR3 region has 12 residues. The CDR3 sequence: CAWGPEIETQYF. The CDR3 region has the DNA TGTGCCTGGGGACCGGAGATTGAGACCCAGTACTTC.

The V call is TRBV19, the J call TRBJ2-3; 7 bases line up with TRBD2. The germline gives CDR1 LNHDA, CDR2 SQIVND (reference sequence). J gave up 1 base and V 3 bases, and 7 bases lay outside the gene matches. The length of the CDR3 is 16 residues. This chain's CDR3 is CASSIGLGFGTDTQYF. CDR3 in DNA: TGTGCCAGTAGTATCGGACTAGGGTTTGGCACAGATACGCAGTATTTT.

This clone was detected a few times. The J gene is TRBJ1-4, the V gene TRBV4-1; possible D gene TRBD1, 5 bases. V lost 2 bases, J lost 8 bases, and 9 bases lay in between. The CDR3 contains 13 residues. Germline CDR1 MGHRA, CDR2 YSYEKL. The CDR3 DNA reads TGCGCCAGCAGCCAACGACAGTACGAAAAACTGTTTTTT. It is translated as CASSQRQYEKLFF.

V and J are TRBV29-1 and TRBJ2-3; possibly TRBD1 for D (7 bases). CDR1 is SQVTM and CDR2 is ANQGSEA in the germline V gene. With 4 bases removed from V and 9 bases from J, the gap between germline ends came to 23 bases. The CDR3 is 15 amino acids. The CDR3 sequence: CSVVGGQMGIDTQYF. The CDR3 DNA reads TGCAGCGTTGTGGGGGGACAGATGGGGATAGACACGCAGTATTTT.

The V gene is TRBV6-1, the J gene TRBJ1-4, with D possibly matching TRBD1 (5 bases). The germline V gene encodes CDR1 MNHNS and CDR2 SASEGT. V shed 1 base and J shed 8 bases, with 14 bases lying between them. This CDR3 is built from 15 residues. In DNA, the CDR3 is TGTGCCAGCAGTGAAGTCGGGGCCCAAGGAGAAAAACTGTTTTTT. Translated, it gives CASSEVGAQGEKLFF.

This chain connects TRBV5-1 to TRBJ2-1; D call uncertain. Germline V gives CDR1 SGHRS, CDR2 YFSETQ. The germline V and J ends were trimmed by 0 bases and 5 bases, with 9 bases remaining between them. This CDR3 has 14 residues. This chain's CDR3 is CASSLGFPNNEQFF. The CDR3 nucleotides are TGCGCCAGCAGCTTGGGGTTTCCAAACAATGAGCAGTTCTTC. Filled out from reference TRBV5-1 and TRBJ2-1, the complete variable domain reads KAGVTQTPRYLIKTRGQQVTLSCSPISGHRSVSWYQQTPGQGLQFLFEYFSETQRNKGNFPGRFSGRQFSNSRSEMNVSTLELGDSALYLCASSLGFPNNEQFFGPGTRLTVL.

CDR3 region: CASSEQGYEQYF. CDR3 DNA: TGTGCCAGCAGCGAACAGGGCTACGAGCAGTACTTC. The chain uses TRBV7-9 and TRBJ2-7; possibly TRBD1 for D (6 bases). Germline assignment: CDR1 SEHNR and CDR2 FQNEAQ (reference sequence). CDR3 size: 12 residues. Trimming shortened V by 5 bases and J by 3 bases, and 8 bases separated the two germline ends.

The chain is built from TRBV2 and TRBJ2-3; D is uncertain. Germline lookup yields CDR1 SNHLY and CDR2 FYNNEI. CDR3 length: 16 residues. The germline V and J ends were trimmed by 7 bases and 2 bases, with 19 bases remaining between them. The CDR3 sequence is CASTLAAAAYTDTQYF. CDR3 bases: TGTGCCAGCACCCTGGCCGCGGCCGCATACACAGATACGCAGTATTTT. Variable domain in full (rest from reference TRBV2 and TRBJ2-3): EPEVTQTPSHQVTQMGQEVILRCVPISNHLYFYWYRQILGQKVEFLVSFYNNEISEKSEIFDDQFSVERPDGSNFTLKIRSTKLEDSAMYFCASTLAAAAYTDTQYFGPGTRLTVL.

This clone was counted a single time. V and J are TRBV2 and TRBJ1-1; D is perhaps TRBD1 (6 bases). The CDR3 sequence is 15 residues long. The germline V gene has CDR1 SNHLY and CDR2 FYNNEI. Trimming removed 8 bases from V and 8 bases from J, with 24 bases in between. The CDR3 DNA is TGTGCCAGCCAGAAGGGGGGGTCGACTTTAGCGGAAGCTTTCTTT. This encodes CASQKGGSTLAEAFF.

V is TRBV19 and J is TRBJ2-6; TRBD1 aligns across 7 bases. The trim removed 4 bases at V and 1 base at J, leaving 13 bases unmatched. This CDR3 contains 19 residues. Germline CDR1 and CDR2: LNHDA and SQIVND (reference sequence). The CDR3 here is CASSKWGQLIRSGANVLTF. The CDR3 coding sequence is TGTGCCAGTAGTAAGTGGGGACAGCTAATCCGGTCTGGGGCCAACGTCCTGACTTTC.

The rearrangement links TRBV30 to TRBJ2-3; 10 positions match TRBD1. CDR1 is GTSNPN and CDR2 is SVGIG in the germline V gene (reference sequence). The CDR3 is 14 amino acids. V shed 0 bases and J 5 bases; nucleotides not matched to a gene: 2. CDR3 DNA sequence: TGTGCCTGGAGTGTGGGACAGGGGAGAGATACGCAGTATTTT. It encodes CAWSVGQGRDTQYF.

The V gene is TRBV6-5, the J gene TRBJ1-2, with TRBD1 as a possible D gene (5 bases). Per germline, CDR1 MNHEY and CDR2 SVGAGI. The CDR3 has 13 amino acids. V lost 6 bases to trimming and J lost 4 bases, with 12 bases between them. The CDR3 here is CASSLGTAYGYTF. The CDR3 nucleotides read TGTGCCAGCAGCCTCGGGACGGCCTATGGCTACACCTTC.

The gene calls are TRBV19 and TRBJ2-7; D may match TRBD1 or TRBD2 (5 bases each). The CDR3 contains 13 residues. V lost 7 bases and J lost 3, with 13 bases in between. CDR1 is LNHDA, CDR2 SQIVND, per germline (reference sequence). The CDR3 loop is CASTPRDRYEQYF. CDR3 DNA: TGTGCCAGTACGCCCCGGGACCGCTACGAGCAGTACTTC. The full variable domain, rest sourced from reference TRBV19 and TRBJ2-7, is DGGITQSPKYLFRKEGQNVTLSCEQNLNHDAMYWYRQDPGQGLRLIYYSQIVNDFQKGDIAEGYSVSREKKESFPLTVTSAQKNPTAFYLCASTPRDRYEQYFGPGTRLTVT.

V and J are TRBV5-1 and TRBJ2-1; D not certain. V was trimmed by 2 bases and J by 5 bases, leaving 2 bases between them. The germline gives CDR1 SGHRS, CDR2 YFSETQ. The CDR3 sequence is 11 residues long. The CDR3 coding sequence is TGCGCCAGCAGCTTCGACAATGAGCAGTTCTTC. Amino acids: CASSFDNEQFF.

The CDR3, as DNA: TGTGCCAGCAGCGGGTTGATGAACACTGAAGCTTTCTTT. Residues: CASSGLMNTEAFF. V usage is TRBV9 and J usage is TRBJ1-1; D gene unclear. V lost 3 bases to trimming and J lost 0 bases, with 6 bases between them. Germline CDR1 and CDR2: SGDLS and YYNGEE. This CDR3 is 13 amino acids long.

The chain joins TRBV5-4 to TRBJ2-5, with unresolved D. CDR1 SGHNT and CDR2 YYREEE come from the germline V gene (reference sequence). V was cut by 1 base and J by 0 bases, with 7 bases left in between. The CDR3 totals 14 residues. The CDR3: CASSLKRDQETQYF. The DNA for the CDR3 is TGTGCCAGCAGCTTGAAAAGGGACCAAGAGACCCAGTACTTC.

The rearrangement joins TRBV5-1 to TRBJ1-2; the D gene is possibly TRBD1 (6 bases). Germline CDR1 is SGHRS and CDR2 is YFSETQ. Trimming removed 0 bases from V and 6 bases from J, with 12 bases in between. This CDR3 has 14 amino acids. CDR3 sequence: CASSLEGGGHGYTF. The CDR3 DNA sequence: TGCGCCAGCAGCTTGGAAGGGGGTGGTCATGGCTACACCTTC.

The gene calls are TRBV19 and TRBJ2-2, with D perhaps TRBD1 or TRBD2 (5 bases each). The V gene's germline CDR1 is LNHDA and CDR2 SQIVND (reference sequence). CDR3 length: 16 residues. The ends were cut back, 5 bases at V and 0 bases at J, with 13 bases in the middle. CDR3 in amino acids: CASSVTGAANTGELFF. The CDR3 region has the DNA TGTGCCAGTAGTGTAACCGGGGCCGCGAACACCGGGGAGCTGTTTTTT.